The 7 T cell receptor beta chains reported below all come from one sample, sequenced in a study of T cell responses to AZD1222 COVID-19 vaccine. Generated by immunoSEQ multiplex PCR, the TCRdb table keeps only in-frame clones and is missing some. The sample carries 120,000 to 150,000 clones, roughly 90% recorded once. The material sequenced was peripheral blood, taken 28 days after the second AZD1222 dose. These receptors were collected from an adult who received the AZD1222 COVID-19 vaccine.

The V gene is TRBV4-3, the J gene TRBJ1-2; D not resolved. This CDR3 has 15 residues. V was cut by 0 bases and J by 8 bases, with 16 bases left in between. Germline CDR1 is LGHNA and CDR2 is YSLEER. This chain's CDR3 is CASSQDPGRESGYTF. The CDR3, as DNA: TGCGCCAGCAGCCAAGATCCGGGCAGAGAGTCAGGCTACACCTTC.

The CDR3: CASRNRWDTEAFF. The DNA of the CDR3 is TGTGCCAGCCGTAACAGGTGGGACACTGAAGCTTTCTTT. The V call is TRBV7-2, the J call TRBJ1-1, with a weak D call TRBD1 (5 bases). Germline lookup yields CDR1 SGHTA and CDR2 FQGNSA. V lost 8 bases and J lost 3, with 13 bases in between. CDR3 length: 13 amino acids.

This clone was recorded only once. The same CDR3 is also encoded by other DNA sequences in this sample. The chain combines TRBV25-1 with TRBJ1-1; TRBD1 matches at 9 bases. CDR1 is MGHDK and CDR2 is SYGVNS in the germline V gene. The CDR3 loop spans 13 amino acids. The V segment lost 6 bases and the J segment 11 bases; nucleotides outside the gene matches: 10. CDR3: CASRGTGGSEAFF. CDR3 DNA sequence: TGTGCCAGCAGAGGTACAGGGGGCAGTGAGGCTTTCTTT.

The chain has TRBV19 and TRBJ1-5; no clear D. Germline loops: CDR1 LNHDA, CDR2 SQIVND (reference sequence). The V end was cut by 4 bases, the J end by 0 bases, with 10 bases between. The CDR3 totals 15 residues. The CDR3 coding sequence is TGTGCCAGTAGTACTTTGATATATAGCAATCAGCCCCAGCATTTT. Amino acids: CASSTLIYSNQPQHF.

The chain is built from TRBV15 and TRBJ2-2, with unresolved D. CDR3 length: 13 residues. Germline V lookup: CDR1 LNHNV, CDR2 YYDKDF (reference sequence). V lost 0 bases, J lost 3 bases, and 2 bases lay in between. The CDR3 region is CATSRDDTGELFF. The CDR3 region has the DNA TGTGCCACCAGCAGAGATGACACCGGGGAGCTGTTTTTT.

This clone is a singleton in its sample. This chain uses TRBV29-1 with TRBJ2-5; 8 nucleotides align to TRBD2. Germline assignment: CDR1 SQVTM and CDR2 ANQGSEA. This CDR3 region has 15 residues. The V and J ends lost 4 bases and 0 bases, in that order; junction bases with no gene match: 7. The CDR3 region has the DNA TGCAGCGTTGGTCGCGACGGGAGGGACCAAGAGACCCAGTACTTC. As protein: CSVGRDGRDQETQYF. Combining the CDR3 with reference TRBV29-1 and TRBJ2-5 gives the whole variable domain SAVISQKPSRDICQRGTSLTIQCQVDSQVTMMFWYRQQPGQSLTLIATANQGSEATYESGFVIDKFPISRPNLTFSTLTVSNMSPEDSSIYLCSVGRDGRDQETQYFGPGTRLLVL.

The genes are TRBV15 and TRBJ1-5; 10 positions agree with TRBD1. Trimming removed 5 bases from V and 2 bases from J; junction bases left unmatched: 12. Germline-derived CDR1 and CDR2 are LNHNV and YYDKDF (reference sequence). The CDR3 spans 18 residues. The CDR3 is CATSGPGQGILGNQPQHF. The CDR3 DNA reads TGTGCCACCAGCGGGCCGGGACAGGGGATCTTGGGCAATCAGCCCCAGCATTTT.